The source of this TCR beta chain is a study of blood T cell repertoires in COVID-19. Overall study context: Sample material is recorded as cDNA or gDNA derived from T cells, B-cell-depleted T cells, or PBMCs.

This clone was recorded once. Assay used: immunoSEQ multiplex PCR; TCRdb lists only in-frame clones, some missing. The sample lists about 150,000 clones, approximately 82% occurring once. Germline lookup yields CDR1 SEHNR and CDR2 FQNEAQ (reference sequence). This CDR3 has 14 residues. Trimming took off 7 bases at V and 4 bases at J, with 14 bases between the two ends. The sequenced sample consisted of peripheral blood. The rearrangement uses TRBV7-9 and TRBJ2-1; D is possibly TRBD1 (5 bases). The receptor was isolated from a woman between 50 and 59 years old in a cohort sampled during active or convalescent COVID-19. For the CDR3, the DNA is TGTGCCAGCATCCCGACAGCCCGATACAATGAGCAGTTCTTC. It yields the protein CASIPTARYNEQFF. The full variable domain, its missing parts supplied by reference TRBV7-9 and TRBJ2-1, is DTGVSQNPRHKITKRGQNVTFRCDPISEHNRLYWYRQTLGQGPEFLTYFQNEAQLEKSRLLSDRFSAERPKGSFSTLEIQRTEQGDSAMYLCASIPTARYNEQFFGPGTRLTVL.